Listed here is a single T cell receptor beta chain. The data were taken from a study of control samples from healthy donors and cancer patients. This CDR3 region has 13 residues. Germline CDR1 and CDR2: SEHNR and FQNEAQ (reference sequence). V lost 1 base and J lost 2, with 6 bases in between. The data were produced by immunoSEQ multiplex PCR, yet TCRdb's version contains in-frame clones alone and is incomplete. This table holds 150,000 to 200,000 clones, 90% to 95% found once. Input material: blood. This TCR derives from a woman younger than 35 in good health. This sequence joins TRBV7-9 and TRBJ2-7; D unclear. The CDR3 is CASSLVKPYEQYF. The CDR3 nucleotides are TGTGCCAGCAGCTTAGTCAAGCCCTACGAGCAGTACTTC.